The 13 T cell receptor beta chains reported below all come from one sample, sequenced in a study of CD8 T cells in ankylosing spondylitis. TCRdb reprocessed the 5' RACE reads via MiXCR and lists one record per CDR3 protein. The sample lists hundreds of thousands of distinct CDR3 sequences, about 25% occurring once. Antigens for these TCRs are unknown. Notes on the study in general: The study identified a TCR beta motif of under 10 highly homologous variants that appeared characteristic of ankylosing spondylitis blood.

The sample comprised blood, either unsorted or a sorted T cell fraction (not recorded which). The receptors come from a male donor with ankylosing spondylitis.

V is TRBV4-2 and J is TRBJ2-1; no firm D call. Germline loops: CDR1 LGHNA, CDR2 YNFKEQ. The CDR3 sequence is 15 residues long. Trimming stripped 1 base from V and 8 bases from J, with 15 bases between. The CDR3 protein is CASSQVPTVEDEQFF. The CDR3, as DNA: TGTGCCAGCAGCCAAGTCCCGACCGTTGAGGATGAGCAGTTCTTC.

The gene calls are TRBV28 and TRBJ2-7; 7 nucleotides agree with TRBD1. This CDR3 comprises 15 residues. J lost 0 bases, V lost 6 bases, and 8 bases had no gene match. CDR1 MDHEN and CDR2 SYDVKM come from the germline V gene. The CDR3 DNA follows: TGTGCCAGCAGGTCTGGGACAGTACTCTCCTACGAGCAGTACTTC. Protein product: CASRSGTVLSYEQYF. The entire variable domain, with the rest obtained from reference TRBV28 and TRBJ2-7, is as follows: DVKVTQSSRYLVKRTGEKVFLECVQDMDHENMFWYRQDPGLGLRLIYFSYDVKMKEKGDIPEGYSVSREKKERFSLILESASTNQTSMYLCASRSGTVLSYEQYFGPGTRLTVT.

This clonotype was counted between two and nine times. J is TRBJ2-5 and V is TRBV5-1, with D unresolved. Per the germline V gene, CDR1 is SGHRS and CDR2 is YFSETQ. With 2 bases removed from V and 2 bases from J, the gap between germline ends came to 13 bases. The CDR3 runs 15 residues. The CDR3 DNA follows: TGCGCCAGCAGCTTAGGTAGCTCGGATCAAGAGACCCAGTACTTC. The encoded protein is CASSLGSSDQETQYF.

The rearrangement links TRBV20-1 to TRBJ2-1; 13 bases match TRBD2. The CDR3 covers 18 residues. J lost 0 bases, V lost 4 bases, and 9 bases had no gene match. Germline CDR1 reads DFQATT; CDR2 reads SNEGSKA (reference sequence). The CDR3 DNA reads TGCAGTGCTAAGGGACTAGCGGGAACCCACAGCTCCTACAATGAGCAGTTCTTC. Translated, it gives CSAKGLAGTHSSYNEQFF.

This clonotype was seen only a few times. The chain employs TRBV6-1 and TRBJ2-7; 10 bases map to TRBD1. This CDR3 is 14 amino acids long. The germline V gene has CDR1 MNHNS and CDR2 SASEGT. J lost 5 bases, V lost 7 bases, and 8 bases had no gene match. CDR3 sequence reads: CASIPGTGEHEQYF. CDR3 sequence (DNA): TGTGCCAGCATCCCCGGGACAGGGGAGCACGAGCAGTACTTC.

This clonotype was counted ten times or more. The V and J genes are TRBV3-1 and TRBJ2-2; TRBD2 agrees at 12 bases. The CDR3 length is 17 residues. Trimming removed 6 bases from V and 7 bases from J; junction bases left unmatched: 12. The germline V gene has CDR1 LGHDT and CDR2 YNNKEL (reference sequence). The chain's CDR3 is CASRESWTSGIFGELFF. CDR3 coding DNA: TGTGCCAGCAGGGAGAGTTGGACTAGCGGGATCTTCGGGGAGCTGTTTTTT. Full variable domain (outside the CDR3, taken from reference TRBV3-1 and TRBJ2-2): DTAVSQTPKYLVTQMGNDKSIKCEQNLGHDTMYWYKQDSKKFLKIMFSYNNKELIINETVPNRFSPKSPDKAHLNLHINSLELGDSAVYFCASRESWTSGIFGELFFGEGSRLTVL.

Only a few counts were recorded for this clonotype. The rearrangement joins TRBV5-6 to TRBJ2-7; no definite D call. The CDR3 contains 16 residues. Per germline, CDR1 SGHDT and CDR2 YYEEEE. V was clipped by 1 base and J by 0 bases, with 14 bases between them. Here the CDR3 reads CASSLFGSSSSYEQYF. As DNA, the CDR3 is TGTGCCAGCAGCTTGTTTGGCTCGTCAAGCTCCTACGAGCAGTACTTC.

The chain is built from TRBV6-5 and TRBJ2-1; possible D gene TRBD2, 5 bases. The ends were cut back, 2 bases at V and 0 bases at J, with 11 bases in the middle. The CDR3 totals 16 residues. CDR1 and CDR2 (germline): MNHEY, SVGAGI. DNA for the CDR3: TGTGCCAGCAGTTACACTAGTCAAAGCTCCTACAATGAGCAGTTCTTC. Protein sequence: CASSYTSQSSYNEQFF.

The chain links TRBV4-1 to TRBJ2-5, with D possibly TRBD1 on 6 matching bases. In germline, CDR1 is MGHRA, CDR2 YSYEKL. The CDR3 covers 15 residues. V lost 0 bases and J lost 2, with 10 bases in between. The CDR3 loop is CASSQDGGQQETQYF. In nucleotides, the CDR3 is TGCGCCAGCAGCCAAGATGGGGGACAACAAGAGACCCAGTACTTC.

This clonotype appeared a few times. The chain is built from TRBV7-9 and TRBJ1-1; no definite D call. The CDR3 totals 12 residues. From germline, CDR1 is SEHNR and CDR2 FQNEAQ (reference sequence). Trimming left V 1 base short and J 8 bases short, with 8 bases between. The CDR3 here is CASSLVSEEAFF. The CDR3, as DNA: TGTGCCAGCAGCTTAGTAAGTGAGGAAGCTTTCTTT.

This clonotype was seen ten or more times. The chain employs TRBV5-1 and TRBJ1-1; 7 nucleotides agree with TRBD1. The V segment lost 1 base and the J segment 0 bases; nucleotides outside the gene matches: 3. The CDR3 totals 15 residues. The germline V gene encodes CDR1 SGHRS and CDR2 YFSETQ. The CDR3 DNA reads TGCGCCAGCAGCTTGAAGGGGGCGATGAACACTGAAGCTTTCTTT. It specifies CASSLKGAMNTEAFF. The full variable domain, with the rest looked up from reference TRBV5-1 and TRBJ1-1, is KAGVTQTPRYLIKTRGQQVTLSCSPISGHRSVSWYQQTPGQGLQFLFEYFSETQRNKGNFPGRFSGRQFSNSRSEMNVSTLELGDSALYLCASSLKGAMNTEAFFGQGTRLTVV.

This clonotype was counted a few times. The rearrangement links TRBV20-1 to TRBJ2-3; TRBD1 matches 7 bases. CDR1 is DFQATT and CDR2 is SNEGSKA in the germline V gene (reference sequence). This CDR3 region has 15 residues. V gave up 3 bases and J gave up 0 bases; unmatched junction bases: 6. The CDR3 coding sequence is TGCAGTGCTAGCTCCGGGACAGAAAGCACAGATACGCAGTATTTT. This translates into CSASSGTESTDTQYF.

CDR3 bases: TGTGCCAGCAGCTTAGATCACAGGGGGACCGGGGAGCTGTTTTTT. It is translated as CASSLDHRGTGELFF. The V and J genes are TRBV7-8 and TRBJ2-2, with 8 positions matching TRBD1. Germline V gene lookup returns CDR1 SGHVS and CDR2 FQNEAQ. The CDR3 contains 15 residues. V dropped 1 base and J dropped 5; count of bases not matched to a gene: 3.